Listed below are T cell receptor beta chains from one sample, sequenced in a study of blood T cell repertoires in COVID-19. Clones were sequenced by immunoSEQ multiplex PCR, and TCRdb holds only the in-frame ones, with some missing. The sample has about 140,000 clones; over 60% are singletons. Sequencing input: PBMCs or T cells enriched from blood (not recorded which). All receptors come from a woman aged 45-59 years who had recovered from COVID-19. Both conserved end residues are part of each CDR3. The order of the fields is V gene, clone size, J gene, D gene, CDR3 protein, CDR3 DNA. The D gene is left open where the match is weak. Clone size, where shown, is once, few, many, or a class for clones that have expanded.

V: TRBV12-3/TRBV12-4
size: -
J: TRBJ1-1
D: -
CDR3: CASSRQRDTEAFF
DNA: TGTGCCAGCAGCCGGCAGAGGGACACTGAAGCTTTCTTT

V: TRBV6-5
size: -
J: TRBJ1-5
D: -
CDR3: CASSFHPGSNQPQHF
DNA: TGTGCCAGCAGCTTTCATCCAGGCAGCAATCAGCCCCAGCATTTT

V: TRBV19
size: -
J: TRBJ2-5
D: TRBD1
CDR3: CASSEGTARTQYF
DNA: TGTGCCAGTAGTGAAGGGACAGCTCGGACCCAGTACTTC

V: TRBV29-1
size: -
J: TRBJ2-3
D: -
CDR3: CSVVRRGLTDTQYF
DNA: TGCAGCGTTGTTAGGCGGGGACTCACAGATACGCAGTATTTT

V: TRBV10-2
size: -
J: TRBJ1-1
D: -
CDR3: CASSESGLNTEAFF
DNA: TGCGCCAGCAGTGAAAGCGGACTGAACACTGAAGCTTTCTTT

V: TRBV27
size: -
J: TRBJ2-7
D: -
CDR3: CASSTQGFHEQYF
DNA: TGTGCCAGCAGTACCCAGGGGTTCCACGAGCAGTACTTC

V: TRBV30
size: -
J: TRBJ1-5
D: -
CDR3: CAWSVLERQPQHF
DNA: TGTGCCTGGAGTGTACTGGAGCGGCAGCCCCAGCATTTT

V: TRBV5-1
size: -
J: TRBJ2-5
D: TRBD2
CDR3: CASKGATSDQETQYF
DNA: TGCGCCAGCAAAGGTGCAACTAGCGACCAAGAGACCCAGTACTTC

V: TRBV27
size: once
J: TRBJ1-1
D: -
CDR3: CASSPVGFRGGTEAFF
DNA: TGTGCCAGCAGTCCGGTGGGGTTCCGCGGAGGGACTGAAGCTTTCTTT

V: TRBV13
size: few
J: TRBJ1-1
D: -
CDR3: CASSLGGRILNTEAFF
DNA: TGTGCCAGCAGCTTAGGCGGCAGGATTTTGAACACTGAAGCTTTCTTT

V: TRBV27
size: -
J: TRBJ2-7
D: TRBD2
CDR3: CASSVSGISYEQYF
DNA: TGTGCCAGCAGTGTTAGCGGGATCTCCTACGAGCAGTACTTC